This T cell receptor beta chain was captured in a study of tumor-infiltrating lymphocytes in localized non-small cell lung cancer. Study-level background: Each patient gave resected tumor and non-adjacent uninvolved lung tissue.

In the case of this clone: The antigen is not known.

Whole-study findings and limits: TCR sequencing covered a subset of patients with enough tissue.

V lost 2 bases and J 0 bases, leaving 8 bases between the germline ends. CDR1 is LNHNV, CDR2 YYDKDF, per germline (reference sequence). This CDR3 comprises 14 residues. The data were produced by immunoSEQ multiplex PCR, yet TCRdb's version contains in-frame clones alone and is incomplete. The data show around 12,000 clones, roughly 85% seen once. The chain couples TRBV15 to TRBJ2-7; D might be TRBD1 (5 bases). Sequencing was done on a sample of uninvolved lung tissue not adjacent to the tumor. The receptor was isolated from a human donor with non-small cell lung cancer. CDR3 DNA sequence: TGTGCCACCAGCAGATCCAGGGACTCCTACGAGCAGTACTTC. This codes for CATSRSRDSYEQYF.